This TCR beta chain was sequenced in a study of glioma-infiltrating T cells after dendritic cell vaccination. Stated time point: after dendritic cell vaccination, including at tumor progression/relapse. No glioblastoma patient carried an isocitrate dehydrogenase mutation. The CDR3 consists of 15 residues. Unmatched junction bases numbered 11, after V lost 4 bases and J lost 5 bases. Per the germline V gene, CDR1 is SGHAT and CDR2 is FQNNGV. Amplification used 60 V beta primers and 13 J beta primers. Generated by immunoSEQ multiplex PCR, the TCRdb table keeps only in-frame clones and is missing some. Of tens of thousands of clones in the sample, around 86% were seen once.

This chain links TRBV11-2 with TRBJ2-7; 7 bases line up with TRBD1. The TCR sequence derives from a human donor with glioblastoma. The sequencing here drew on blood, taken after dendritic cell vaccination. CDR3 sequence reads: CASSSRDSYGDEQYF. The CDR3 DNA reads TGTGCCAGCAGCTCCAGGGACAGCTACGGGGACGAGCAGTACTTC.